A single sample gave rise to the 21 T cell receptor beta chains below, sequenced in a study of vaccination effects on CD4 cells after COVID-19. It was after around 10 days of culture that CD4+ T cells were isolated. The participants, recipients of two vaccine doses, got either BNT162b2 or mRNA-1273. These receptors have no known antigen. TCRdb keeps only in-frame clones here, not all; method: immunoSEQ multiplex PCR. This table holds 72,000 or so clones, just under 75% found once. The sequenced sample was CD4+ T cells from PBMCs cultured without peptide, obtained after COVID-19 vaccination. The origin of the receptors is a human donor who received a COVID-19 vaccine.

The CDR3: CASSWLYGYTF. Written as DNA, the CDR3 is TGTGCCAGCAGTTGGCTTTATGGCTACACCTTC. The J gene is TRBJ1-2, the V gene TRBV28, with D hard to call. The germline V gene encodes CDR1 MDHEN and CDR2 SYDVKM. V lost 4 bases, J lost 5 bases, and 5 bases lay in between. This CDR3 contains 11 residues.

V and J are TRBV2 and TRBJ1-6; tentatively, D is TRBD1 (6 bases). Germline V gene lookup returns CDR1 SNHLY and CDR2 FYNNEI. V was pared by 8 bases and J by 7 bases, with 21 bases between. The CDR3 extends over 16 amino acids. DNA of the CDR3: TGTGCCAGCCAACCCCCCCGGGGGCAGGGGAATTCACCCCTCCACTTT. It specifies CASQPPRGQGNSPLHF.

The rearrangement joins TRBV28 to TRBJ1-1; 7 bases agree with TRBD1. V dropped 4 bases and J dropped 7; count of bases not matched to a gene: 6. The CDR3 length is 13 residues. Germline CDR1 MDHEN, CDR2 SYDVKM. CDR3 protein: CASSWTGFIEAFF. CDR3 DNA: TGTGCCAGCAGTTGGACAGGTTTTATTGAAGCTTTCTTT.

The V and J genes are TRBV24-1 and TRBJ1-5; D perhaps matches TRBD1 (5 bases). CDR1 is KGHDR and CDR2 is SFDVKD in the germline V gene. This CDR3 contains 16 residues. The V and J ends lost 4 bases and 3 bases respectively, with 15 bases between them. CDR3 in amino acids: CATSDPGRGPNQPQHF. CDR3 DNA sequence: TGTGCCACCAGTGACCCCGGACGGGGCCCCAATCAGCCCCAGCATTTT.

The rearrangement uses TRBV7-3 and TRBJ1-1; D is possibly TRBD1 (5 bases). In germline, CDR1 is SGHTA, CDR2 FQGTGA. V was shortened by 4 bases and J by 5 bases, with 8 bases between the two germline ends. CDR3 length equals 12 residues. CDR3 residues: CASSSGGTEAFF. The CDR3 DNA is TGTGCCAGCAGCTCTGGGGGTACTGAAGCTTTCTTT. Together with reference TRBV7-3 and TRBJ1-1, the CDR3 gives the full variable domain: GAGVSQTPSNKVTEKGKYVELRCDPISGHTALYWYRQSLGQGPEFLIYFQGTGAADDSGLPNDRFFAVRPEGSVSTLKIQRTERGDSAVYLCASSSGGTEAFFGQGTRLTVV.

J is TRBJ1-4 and V is TRBV15; D remains unclear. Germline V gene data show CDR1 as LNHNV and CDR2 as YYDKDF (reference sequence). With 5 bases removed from V and 15 bases from J, the gap between germline ends came to 19 bases. The CDR3 runs to 13 residues. The CDR3, as DNA: TGTGCCACCAGCGCGCGGCGGGAGATTAATTTGTTTTTT. It translates to CATSARREINLFF.

This chain joins TRBV10-3 and TRBJ1-4; D is uncertain. Germline values: CDR1 ENHRY, CDR2 SYGVKD. V was pared by 10 bases and J by 4 bases, with 13 bases between. The CDR3 sequence is 13 residues long. CDR3 sequence reads: CATTDYFNEKLFF. The CDR3 coding sequence is TGTGCCACCACCGATTACTTTAATGAAAAACTGTTTTTT.

This chain uses TRBV7-2 with TRBJ2-1; 7 positions match TRBD2. Germline lookup yields CDR1 SGHTA and CDR2 FQGNSA. V shed 0 bases, J shed 7 bases, and the junction held 6 bases outside the gene matches. The CDR3 is made up of 15 amino acids. In DNA, the CDR3 is TGTGCCAGCAGCTTAGCGCGGACTAGTCATAATGAGCAGTTCTTC. It specifies CASSLARTSHNEQFF.

The CDR3 protein is CASSAWTGEIGTQYF. Written as DNA, the CDR3 is TGTGCCAGTAGTGCCTGGACAGGGGAGATTGGGACCCAGTACTTC. The V and J genes are TRBV19 and TRBJ2-5; the match to TRBD1 covers 9 bases. Germline V gene data show CDR1 as LNHDA and CDR2 as SQIVND (reference sequence). Unmatched junction bases numbered 11, after V lost 5 bases and J lost 7 bases. The CDR3 is made up of 15 amino acids.

V usage is TRBV2 and J usage is TRBJ2-6; D gene unclear. The V end lost 7 bases, the J end lost 4 bases, and 8 bases lay between the germline ends. Germline V CDR1 and CDR2: SNHLY, FYNNEI. This CDR3 spans 13 amino acids. DNA of the CDR3: TGTGCCAGCACCGATTCCGGGGCCAACGTCCTGACTTTC. Its translation: CASTDSGANVLTF.

The chain links TRBV10-2 to TRBJ1-5; D remains unclear. Trimming pared 0 bases from V and 5 bases from J, leaving 2 bases between. Germline CDR1 is WSHSY and CDR2 is SAAADI. The CDR3 covers 12 residues. In DNA form, the CDR3 reads TGCGCCAGCAGTGAGTCGGATCAGCCCCAGCATTTT. Translated: CASSESDQPQHF.

The V call is TRBV6-1, the J call TRBJ2-2; 11 positions agree with TRBD1. Germline values: CDR1 MNHNS, CDR2 SASEGT. V dropped 4 bases and J dropped 3; count of bases not matched to a gene: 4. The CDR3 totals 16 residues. The CDR3 DNA is TGTGCCAGCAGTGCGCTGGGACAGGGGGACACCGGGGAGCTGTTTTTT. Translating gives CASSALGQGDTGELFF.

The chain couples TRBV7-2 to TRBJ2-1, with D hard to call. The CDR3 contains 13 residues. The germline V and J ends were trimmed by 5 bases and 5 bases, with 10 bases remaining between them. The germline CDR1 and CDR2 sequences are SGHTA and FQGNSA. CDR3 DNA sequence: TGTGCCAGCAGCCCTCCCCCACACAATGAGCAGTTCTTC. The encoded protein is CASSPPPHNEQFF.

This clone was found a few times. The CDR3 region is CASSSQANYGYTF. For the CDR3, the DNA is TGTGCCAGCAGCTCCCAGGCTAACTATGGCTACACCTTC. The chain couples TRBV5-5 to TRBJ1-2; D uncertain. The CDR3 is made up of 13 amino acids. Trimming pared 3 bases from V and 0 bases from J, leaving 6 bases between. In germline, CDR1 is SGHKS, CDR2 YYEKEE (reference sequence). Based on the CDR3 plus reference TRBV5-5 and TRBJ1-2, the full variable domain is DAGVTQSPTHLIKTRGQQVTLRCSPISGHKSVSWYQQVLGQGPQFIFQYYEKEERGRGNFPDRFSARQFPNYSSELNVNALLLGDSALYLCASSSQANYGYTFGSGTRLTVV.

This clone was recorded once. The chain employs TRBV15 and TRBJ1-4, with D unclear. The CDR3 totals 13 residues. The V end lost 5 bases, the J end lost 7 bases, and 11 bases lay between the germline ends. In germline, CDR1 is LNHNV, CDR2 YYDKDF (reference sequence). The CDR3 sequence: CATSQYTIEKLFF. The CDR3 bases are TGTGCCACCAGCCAATACACGATTGAAAAACTGTTTTTT.

The CDR3 DNA is TGTGCCAGCAGCCTCGACCGCGTGTCGGGCTACACCTTC. Its translation is CASSLDRVSGYTF. J is TRBJ1-2 and V is TRBV6-2 or TRBV6-3, with D unresolved. The V gene's germline CDR1 is MNHEY and CDR2 SVGEGT. This CDR3 has 13 amino acids. V lost 6 bases and J lost 8, with 16 bases in between.

The gene calls are TRBV6-2 or TRBV6-3 and TRBJ1-5, with TRBD1 matching 7 bases. With 2 bases clipped from V and 1 base from J, the junction kept 2 bases outside the gene matches. This CDR3 region has 15 residues. Germline V lookup: CDR1 MNHEY, CDR2 SVGEGT. CDR3 sequence: CASSYAGGSNQPQHF. CDR3 nucleotides: TGTGCCAGCAGTTACGCAGGGGGAAGCAATCAGCCCCAGCATTTT.

This clone was seen once. This chain joins TRBV27 and TRBJ2-7; 11 bases match TRBD1. This CDR3 region has 15 residues. Per the germline V gene, CDR1 is MNHEY and CDR2 is SMNVEV (reference sequence). Trimming removed 5 bases from V and 6 bases from J; junction bases left unmatched: 9. The CDR3, as DNA: TGTGCCAGCAGTAGGACAGGGGGCCTCCCAGCCGAGCAGTACGTC. Protein sequence: CASSRTGGLPAEQYV.

The chain joins TRBV6-5 to TRBJ1-1; TRBD1 is a possible D gene (6 bases). V dropped 2 bases and J dropped 2 bases, with 9 bases sitting between them. The CDR3 loop spans 14 amino acids. CDR1 and CDR2 from the germline V gene are MNHEY and SVGAGI. As DNA, the CDR3 is TGTGCCAGCAGTTACGAGGGGGGAAACACTGAAGCTTTCTTT. Protein product: CASSYEGGNTEAFF.

The V gene is TRBV2, the J gene TRBJ1-1; a weak D match, TRBD1 (6 bases). There are 14 residues in the CDR3. The germline V gene has CDR1 SNHLY and CDR2 FYNNEI. The V end lost 3 bases, the J end lost 5 bases, and 13 bases lay between the germline ends. CDR3 DNA sequence: TGTGCCAGCAGTGAGATGGGGGGGCAAACTGAAGCTTTCTTT. Protein product: CASSEMGGQTEAFF.

This chain links TRBV5-1 with TRBJ2-5; tentatively, D is TRBD2 (6 bases). The germline CDR1 and CDR2 sequences are SGHRS and YFSETQ. The CDR3 runs to 16 residues. V was shortened by 1 base and J by 3 bases, with 16 bases between the two germline ends. The DNA of the CDR3 is TGCGCCAGCAGCTTGCTTGCGCGGGGAAACGAAGAGACCCAGTACTTC. This codes for CASSLLARGNEETQYF. The variable domain in full, completed from reference TRBV5-1 and TRBJ2-5, reads KAGVTQTPRYLIKTRGQQVTLSCSPISGHRSVSWYQQTPGQGLQFLFEYFSETQRNKGNFPGRFSGRQFSNSRSEMNVSTLELGDSALYLCASSLLARGNEETQYFGPGTRLLVL.